This T cell receptor beta chain was recorded in a study of cytomegalovirus exposure and HLA in healthy donors. The wider study: Out of several hundred genotyped donors, about 80% belonged to the Caucasian-associated ancestry cluster. Whole-study results and caveats: There were a few CMV-associated chains whose specificity for CMV antigens was confirmed in vitro. The presence/absence work took it that sequencing depth was about the same across donors.

Primers: 60 Vbeta forward and 13 Jbeta reverse. Method: immunoSEQ multiplex PCR; TCRdb's copy keeps in-frame clones and lacks some. The sample lists 130,000 to 150,000 clones, about 80% occurring once. The CDR3 is 15 residues long. Germline assignment: CDR1 SGHTA and CDR2 FQGTGA. J lost 4 bases, V lost 5 bases, and 5 bases had no gene match. Details on this clone: Its matching antigen is unknown.

This clonotype was obtained from a male donor in good health and CMV-seronegative. The sequenced sample was PBMCs. V usage is TRBV7-3 and J usage is TRBJ2-1; 10 positions match TRBD2. The CDR3 DNA reads as TGTGCCAGCAGCCGGCGGACTAGCGGTTACAATGAGCAGTTCTTC. It yields the protein CASSRRTSGYNEQFF. The entire variable domain, with the rest obtained from reference TRBV7-3 and TRBJ2-1, is as follows: GAGVSQTPSNKVTEKGKYVELRCDPISGHTALYWYRQSLGQGPEFLIYFQGTGAADDSGLPNDRFFAVRPEGSVSTLKIQRTERGDSAVYLCASSRRTSGYNEQFFGPGTRLTVL.